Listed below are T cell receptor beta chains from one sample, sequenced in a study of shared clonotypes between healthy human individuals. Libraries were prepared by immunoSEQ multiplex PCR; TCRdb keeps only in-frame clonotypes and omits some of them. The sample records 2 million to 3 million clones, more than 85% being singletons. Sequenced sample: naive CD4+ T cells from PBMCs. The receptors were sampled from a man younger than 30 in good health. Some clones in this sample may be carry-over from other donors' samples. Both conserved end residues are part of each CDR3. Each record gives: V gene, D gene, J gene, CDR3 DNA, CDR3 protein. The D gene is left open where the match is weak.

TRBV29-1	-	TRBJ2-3	TGCAGCGTCGAGGGCAGGGACCGCACAGATACGCAGTATTTT	CSVEGRDRTDTQYF
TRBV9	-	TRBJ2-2	TGTGCCAGCAGCGTAGCTCTCGCGAACACCGGGGAGCTGTTTTTT	CASSVALANTGELFF
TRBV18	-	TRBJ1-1	TGTGCCAGCTCACTCTCGGGACTCGTCCCTGAAGCTTTCTTT	CASSLSGLVPEAFF
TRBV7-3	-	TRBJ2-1	TGTGCCAGCAGCTTAAACCGGGGTGAGCAGTTCTTC	CASSLNRGEQFF
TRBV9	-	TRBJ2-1	TGTGCCAGCAGCGTAACCCCTCACCCCGACAATGAGCAGTTCTTC	CASSVTPHPDNEQFF
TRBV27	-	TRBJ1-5	TGTGCCAGCAGGCCTAGGGTTTTCGGCAATCAGCCCCAGCATTTT	CASRPRVFGNQPQHF
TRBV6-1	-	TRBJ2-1	TGTGCCAGCAGTGAACACCTCCAGGAGCAGTTCTTC	CASSEHLQEQFF
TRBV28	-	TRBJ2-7	TGTGCCAGCACCTATAGTCGACCCGCCGCGACCTACGAGCAGTACTTC	CASTYSRPAATYEQYF
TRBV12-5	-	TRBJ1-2	TGTGCTAGTGGTGGCCGTAGGGGGTATGGCTACACCTTC	CASGGRRGYGYTF
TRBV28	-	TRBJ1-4	TGTGCCAGCAGTTTGGCCCGGGGAGGCGAAAAACTGTTTTTT	CASSLARGGEKLFF
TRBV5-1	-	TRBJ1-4	TGCGCCAGCAGCTTGGCGGGTGGGTCGGGTGAAAAACTGTTTTTT	CASSLAGGSGEKLFF
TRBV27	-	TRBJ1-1	TGTGCCAGCACCATCCTCGGAGGGGCAAACACTGAAGCTTTCTTT	CASTILGGANTEAFF
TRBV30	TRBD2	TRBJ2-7	TGTGCCTGGAGGGTAGGCGGGAGGTACGAGCAGTACTTC	CAWRVGGRYEQYF
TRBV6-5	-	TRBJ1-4	TGTGCCAGCAGTTACTCTGGGGGGGGGCCCCTTTCAAAACTGTTTTTT	CASSYSGGGPLSKLFF
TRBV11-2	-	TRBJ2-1	TGTGCCAGCAGCCCGGGGGCGGGGGTCCGCTACAATGAGCAGTTCTTC	CASSPGAGVRYNEQFF
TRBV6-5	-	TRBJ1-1	TGTGCCAGCAGTTACTCGTATGAACGGGGAGCTTTCTTT	CASSYSYERGAFF
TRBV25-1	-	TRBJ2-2	TGTGCCAGCAGTGTGGCAGGGCGCTCTGGGGAGCTGTTTTTT	CASSVAGRSGELFF
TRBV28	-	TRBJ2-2	-	CASSAGGAVFF